This T cell receptor (beta chain) is from a study of cytomegalovirus exposure and HLA in healthy donors (dated by TCRdb to about 2017). Background on the whole study: A later analysis indicated that the 100 to 150 validation repertoires were generated on the platform also employed for the 670 or so repertoires of the first cohort. Besides the first cohort of approximately 670 subjects, a separate validation cohort made up of 120 different subjects was used. To predict cytomegalovirus infection status, the study brought together high-throughput TCR immunosequencing, statistical association of individual TCRs with disease status, and machine learning. The study was designed to test whether signatures of past pathogen exposure could be identified by cataloging public T cell receptors. Beyond this particular receptor, the publication reports: Cytomegalovirus status was reported to be diagnosed by the classifier with high specificity and sensitivity in both the original and validation cohorts. The authors suggested that the approach could potentially be generalized to other disease states and immunological phenotypes. In the study, 164 TCR beta chains were listed as associated with cytomegalovirus. Of the cluster scores, approximately 94% were above 0 in a later analysis, which found that TCRs clustered in the first cohort also tended to co-occur in the 110 or so validation repertoires. All 130 or so repertoires were used to score co-occurrence in the validation cohort in a later analysis, because that analysis had no HLA typing for the cohort. In vitro tests confirmed that three of the cytomegalovirus-associated TCR beta chains recognize cytomegalovirus antigens. Most TCR sequences were observed very rarely across donors, whereas some public TCRs were present in many individuals.

Library preparation employed the immunoSEQ multiplex PCR assay. Under the source paper's analysis protocol: A statistical classification framework was developed to diagnose cytomegalovirus status using the catalog of TCR beta chain sequences. TCRdb provides this immuneACCESS table in a form limited to in-frame rearrangements. Some clones are lacking; in checked studies, under half of them reflect an unresolved V gene, and why the rest are absent is not known. V and J calls and clone size are given by that table; D and trimming were obtained from the DNA. The sample table contains 140,000 or so clones; only one count was recorded for about 87% of them. 4.5% to 5.5% of the sample is held by the ten biggest clonotypes. From the cysteine up to the phenylalanine, the CDR3 has a length of 17 residues. Just CDR3 DNA is preserved here, 51 bases in frame from base 1. CDR1 and CDR2, per the germline V gene, are SGHRS and YFSETQ. From V the trimming removes 3 bases and from J it removes 0 bases, while the gene matches leave 8 bases of the junction unaccounted for.

About this clone itself: It has no known antigen specificity. One base away there is no much larger clone; base qualities are not given.

The donors were included in the validation cohort of 120 subjects, a group kept apart from the approximately 650-subject first cohort. Sequencing was done on a sample of PBMCs. The chain employs TRBV5-1 and TRBJ2-7; a stretch of 11 junction bases matches TRBD2. This clonotype was sampled from a man between 18 and 29 years old in good health and CMV-seropositive. The CDR3 protein: CASSSEVAGGSSYEQYF. The bases read TGCGCCAGCAGCTCGGAGGTAGCGGGGGGGTCCTCCTACGAGCAGTACTTC.